Shown below are 16 T cell receptor beta chains from a single sample sequenced in a study of cytomegalovirus exposure and HLA in healthy donors. The data were produced by immunoSEQ multiplex PCR, yet TCRdb's version contains in-frame clones alone and is incomplete. The repertoire holds over 200,000 clones, with over 80% as singletons. The specimen was PBMCs. The source is a woman aged 18 to 35 in good health and CMV-seronegative.

The chain has TRBV15 and TRBJ1-5, with 9 bases matching TRBD1. J lost 0 bases, V lost 7 bases, and 4 bases had no gene match. Germline V gives CDR1 LNHNV, CDR2 YYDKDF (reference sequence). The CDR3 is made up of 15 amino acids. The chain's CDR3 is CATKTGGHSNQPQHF. CDR3 nucleotide sequence: TGTGCCACCAAGACAGGGGGTCATAGCAATCAGCCCCAGCATTTT.

V usage is TRBV6-1 and J usage is TRBJ1-5, with 7 nucleotides matching TRBD1. Trimming cost V 1 base and J 3 bases; bases outside gene matches: 6. The CDR3 length is 16 residues. CDR1 and CDR2 (germline): MNHNS, SASEGT. The CDR3 nucleotides are TGTGCCAGCAGTGAAGAAACAGGGGTTAACAATCAGCCCCAGCATTTT. This codes for CASSEETGVNNQPQHF.

The rearrangement uses TRBV6-5 and TRBJ1-2; 9 bases fit TRBD1. The CDR3 is 12 amino acids. Per germline, CDR1 MNHEY and CDR2 SVGAGI. After removal of 5 bases from V and 6 bases from J, the junction contained 1 base not matched to a gene. CDR3 bases: TGTGCCAGCAGTCGGACAGGGGATGGCTACACCTTC. Its translation is CASSRTGDGYTF.

This chain uses TRBV9 with TRBJ1-4, with D uncertain. Germline lookup yields CDR1 SGDLS and CDR2 YYNGEE. Trimming stripped 0 bases from V and 7 bases from J, with 7 bases between. The CDR3 totals 13 residues. CDR3 sequence (DNA): TGTGCCAGCAGCGTAGCGGATGGTGAAAAACTGTTTTTT. Protein: CASSVADGEKLFF.

This clone was counted many times. V and J are TRBV15 and TRBJ2-1; 9 bases align to TRBD2. There are 14 residues in the CDR3. The germline V gene has CDR1 LNHNV and CDR2 YYDKDF (reference sequence). V lost 5 bases, J lost 6 bases, and 5 bases stayed unmatched. The CDR3 nucleotides are TGTGCCACCAGCGGACTAGCGACGAGCAATGAGCAGTTCTTC. Protein product: CATSGLATSNEQFF.

This clone was seen more than once but under ten times. The rearrangement joins TRBV6-1 to TRBJ1-2, with 9 bases that match TRBD1. Germline CDR1 MNHNS, CDR2 SASEGT. Trimming removed 2 bases from V and 7 bases from J; junction bases left unmatched: 8. The CDR3 spans 15 residues. The CDR3 region has the DNA TGTGCCAGCAGTGAATCGGGACAGGGTCGAACTGGCTACACCTTC. This translates into CASSESGQGRTGYTF.

Regarding this clone: Distinct nucleotide sequences in the sample also encode this CDR3. This rearrangement joins TRBV30 to TRBJ2-7; D uncertain. Germline-derived CDR1 and CDR2 are GTSNPN and SVGIG (reference sequence). The CDR3 spans 12 residues. V was pared by 0 bases and J by 0 bases, with 3 bases between. The CDR3 here is CAWSVSSYEQYF. The CDR3 nucleotides read TGTGCCTGGAGTGTAAGCTCCTACGAGCAGTACTTC.

This sequence joins TRBV4-1 and TRBJ1-2; D ambiguous. The CDR3 length is 16 residues. Trimming removed 0 bases from V and 2 bases from J, with 13 bases in between. The germline CDR1 and CDR2 sequences are MGHRA and YSYEKL. This CDR3 reads CASSQDRGYGNYGYTF. CDR3 bases: TGCGCCAGCAGCCAAGATCGAGGGTATGGAAACTATGGCTACACCTTC.

This clone came up once. The chain recombines TRBV15 with TRBJ2-7, with D unresolved. The germline CDR1 and CDR2 sequences are LNHNV and YYDKDF (reference sequence). The V end was cut by 1 base, the J end by 6 bases, with 10 bases between. The CDR3 totals 13 residues. The CDR3 spells CATSRGGVFEQYF. CDR3 in DNA: TGTGCCACCAGCAGAGGTGGGGTTTTCGAGCAGTACTTC.

The rearrangement joins TRBV5-1 to TRBJ1-1; D uncertain. This CDR3 has 12 residues. The V end was cut by 3 bases, the J end by 6 bases, with 9 bases between. Looked up from germline, CDR1 is SGHRS and CDR2 is YFSETQ. In DNA form, the CDR3 reads TGCGCCAGCAGCTGGGAGGGATCTGAAGCTTTCTTT. Translating it yields CASSWEGSEAFF.

V gene TRBV15 combines with J gene TRBJ1-1; maybe TRBD1 (5 bases). Trimming left V 4 bases short and J 3 bases short, with 12 bases between. CDR1 is LNHNV and CDR2 is YYDKDF in the germline V gene (reference sequence). This CDR3 contains 14 residues. In DNA form, the CDR3 reads TGTGCCACCAGCAAAGGTGGGGACTACACTGAAGCTTTCTTT. Amino acids: CATSKGGDYTEAFF.

V usage is TRBV10-2 and J usage is TRBJ2-7; 9 bases map to TRBD2. The CDR3 totals 16 residues. Trimming cost V 4 bases and J 5 bases; bases outside gene matches: 12. CDR1 and CDR2 (germline): WSHSY, SAAADI. The CDR3 nucleotides are TGCGCCAGCAGTGTCTCCGGGACTAGCATTAACCACGAGCAGTACTTC. Translation: CASSVSGTSINHEQYF.

The chain couples TRBV11-2 to TRBJ1-6, with 9 bases that match TRBD1. The CDR3 covers 16 residues. From germline, CDR1 is SGHAT and CDR2 FQNNGV. J gave up 8 bases and V 1 base, and 6 bases lay outside the gene matches. The CDR3, as DNA: TGTGCCAGCAGCTTAGGGGGACAGGGTGGCTATTCACCCCTCCACTTT. Translating gives CASSLGGQGGYSPLHF.

This sequence joins TRBV7-9 and TRBJ1-1, with D possibly matching TRBD1 (5 bases). Trimming took off 7 bases at V and 1 base at J, with 10 bases between the two ends. The germline gives CDR1 SEHNR, CDR2 FQNEAQ (reference sequence). The CDR3 spans 13 residues. For the CDR3, the DNA is TGTGCCAGCATGACAGAAAGGAACACTGAAGCTTTCTTT. Protein product: CASMTERNTEAFF.

V gene TRBV5-1 combines with J gene TRBJ2-5, with TRBD2 matching over 11 bases. This CDR3 region has 16 residues. Trimming removed 1 base from V and 5 bases from J; junction bases left unmatched: 7. Per germline, CDR1 SGHRS and CDR2 YFSETQ. This CDR3 is CASSLTSGSLGETQYF. The CDR3 coding sequence is TGCGCCAGCAGCTTGACTAGCGGGAGTTTGGGGGAGACCCAGTACTTC.

About this clone: At one boundary the junction diverges from the germline segment, which might be a read error. This chain uses TRBV10-2 with TRBJ2-1, with 9 bases identical to TRBD1. Germline V gives CDR1 WSHSY, CDR2 SAAADI. The CDR3 loop spans 11 amino acids. Written as DNA, the CDR3 is TGCGCCAGCGGTGAGAGGACAGGGGAGTTCTTC. It codes for CASGERTGEFF.